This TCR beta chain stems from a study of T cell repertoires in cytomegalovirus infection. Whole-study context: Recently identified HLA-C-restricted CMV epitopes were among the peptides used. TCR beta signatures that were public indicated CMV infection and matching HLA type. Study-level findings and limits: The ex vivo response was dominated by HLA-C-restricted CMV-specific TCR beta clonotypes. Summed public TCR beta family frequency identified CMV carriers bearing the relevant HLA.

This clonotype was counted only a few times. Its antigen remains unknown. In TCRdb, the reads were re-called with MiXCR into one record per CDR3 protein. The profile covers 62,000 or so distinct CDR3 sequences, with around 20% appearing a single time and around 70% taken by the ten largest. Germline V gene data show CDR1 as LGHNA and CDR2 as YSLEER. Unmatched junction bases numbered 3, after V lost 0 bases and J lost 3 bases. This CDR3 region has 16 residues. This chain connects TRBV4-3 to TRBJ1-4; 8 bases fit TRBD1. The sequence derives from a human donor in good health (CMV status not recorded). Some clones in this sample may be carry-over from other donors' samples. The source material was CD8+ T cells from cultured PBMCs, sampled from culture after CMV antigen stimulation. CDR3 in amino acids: CASSQDEQGANEKLFF. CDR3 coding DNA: TGCGCCAGCAGCCAAGATGAACAGGGGGCTAATGAAAAACTGTTTTTT.